The source of this T cell receptor (beta chain) is a study of tumor and adjacent non-tumor tissue in lung cancer. The wider study: Patients were aged roughly 30 to 76, 10 men and 4 to 6 women, stage I to III. Samples averaged approximately 3.9 million productive TCRbeta reads each.

Notes on the study in general: Significantly higher TCR diversity was found in tumor than normal lung.

Turning to this clonotype: The antigen is unknown. One base away lies a much larger clone, so this may be a sequencing read error.

This sample's RNA came from whole unsorted tissue. Distant lung tissue was collected more than 3 cm away from the tumor edge. Between August and November 2014, newly diagnosed, chemotherapy-naive lung cancer patients underwent thoracic surgery in China. TCRbeta libraries were built with three rounds of nested PCR, modified from ARM-PCR. TCRdb re-analysed the multiplex PCR reads in MiXCR, keeping a single row per CDR3 protein. The repertoire consists of tens of thousands of distinct CDR3 sequences, with roughly 60% occurring once and the leading ten covering about 32%. Germline assignment: CDR1 SGHNT and CDR2 YYREEE (reference sequence). The CDR3 is 16 amino acids. V lost 4 bases to trimming and J lost 3 bases, with 18 bases between them.

The sample was distant non-tumor lung tissue. The origin of this receptor is a man between 65 and 85 years old with non-small cell lung cancer. The rearrangement links TRBV5-4 to TRBJ2-3, with D tentatively TRBD1 (5 bases). The CDR3 nucleotides read TGTGCCAGCAGCGATGAGGACAAGGCCGGAACAGATACGCAGTATTTT. Translating gives CASSDEDKAGTDTQYF. Based on the CDR3 plus reference TRBV5-4 and TRBJ2-3, the full variable domain is ETGVTQSPTHLIKTRGQQVTLRCSSQSGHNTVSWYQQALGQGPQFIFQYYREEENGRGNFPPRFSGLQFPNYSSELNVNALELDDSALYLCASSDEDKAGTDTQYFGPGTRLTVL.